One sample yielded the 28 T cell receptor beta chains listed below, sequenced in a study of regulatory T cells in long-lasting Graves disease. With iRepertoire HTBI primers and Arm-PCR of CDR3 regions, TCR beta libraries were built. TCRdb independently ran MiXCR on the multiplex PCR reads; one entry per CDR3 protein. The sample shows 350,000 to 550,000 distinct CDR3 sequences, more than 13% of them seen only once. Time point denoted: newly diagnosed GD, antithyroid drugs for less than 3 months. PBMCs provided the RNA from which the TCR library was made. The sample also formed part of further work on T cells in Graves' hyperthyroidism and ophthalmopathy.

This specimen was peripheral blood mononuclear cells (PBMCs), taken at new diagnosis, from a patient treated with antithyroid drugs. Source of these receptors: a woman in her thirties with Graves disease.

To note about this clonotype: This clone may be a read error of a much larger clone one base away. V gene TRBV24-1 combines with J gene TRBJ2-3; D is perhaps TRBD1 or TRBD2 (5 bases each). Looked up from germline, CDR1 is KGHDR and CDR2 is SFDVKD. There are 13 residues in the CDR3. V was cut by 10 bases and J by 2 bases, with 12 bases left in between. The CDR3 sequence is CATQGPLTDTQYF. The CDR3, as DNA: TGTGCCACTCAGGGACCACTCACAGATACGCAGTATTTT.

The chain joins TRBV7-9 to TRBJ1-3; 7 bases map to TRBD1. The CDR3 is 16 residues long. Trimming removed 5 bases from V and 0 bases from J; junction bases left unmatched: 7. The germline V gene encodes CDR1 SEHNR and CDR2 FQNEAQ (reference sequence). CDR3 in amino acids: CASSLGTAVSGNTIYF. In DNA, the CDR3 is TGTGCCAGCAGCCTCGGGACAGCCGTCTCTGGAAACACCATATATTTT.

The chain uses TRBV28 and TRBJ1-5; D might be TRBD1 (6 bases). V lost 5 bases to trimming and J lost 1 base, with 15 bases between them. This CDR3 region has 16 residues. Germline CDR1 MDHEN, CDR2 SYDVKM. CDR3 amino acids: CASSPWDTQSNQPQHF. For the CDR3, the DNA is TGTGCCAGCAGTCCATGGGACACGCAGAGCAATCAGCCCCAGCATTTT.

This clonotype has only a few counts. The genes are TRBV7-8 and TRBJ1-5; tentative D call: TRBD1 (6 bases). CDR1 SGHVS and CDR2 FQNEAQ come from the germline V gene. The CDR3 has 15 residues. Trimming stripped 1 base from V and 7 bases from J, with 14 bases between. CDR3 DNA sequence: TGTGCCAGCAGCTTAGGTTCCACAGGGATCCAGCCCCAGCATTTT. Protein sequence: CASSLGSTGIQPQHF.

This clonotype was observed many times. The chain uses TRBV20-1 and TRBJ2-1; TRBD2 matches 12 bases. V lost 5 bases, J lost 2 bases, and 7 bases stayed unmatched. The CDR3 covers 16 residues. Germline-derived CDR1 and CDR2 are DFQATT and SNEGSKA (reference sequence). CDR3: CSAGTLAGGTYNEQFF. The CDR3 DNA follows: TGCAGTGCTGGCACACTAGCGGGAGGTACCTACAATGAGCAGTTCTTC.

In this sample, this clonotype turned up many times. The rearrangement uses TRBV5-5 and TRBJ2-1; no reliable D call. Trimming shortened V by 1 base and J by 4 bases, and 9 bases separated the two germline ends. CDR3 size: 14 residues. Germline CDR1 reads SGHKS; CDR2 reads YYEKEE (reference sequence). CDR3 amino acids: CASSLSGPYNEQFF. DNA of the CDR3: TGTGCCAGCAGCTTGTCAGGCCCTTACAATGAGCAGTTCTTC.

This clonotype has a count of ten or more. The chain couples TRBV15 to TRBJ1-1; possible D gene TRBD1, 6 bases. In germline, CDR1 is LNHNV, CDR2 YYDKDF (reference sequence). Trimming stripped 1 base from V and 5 bases from J, with 17 bases between. The length of the CDR3 is 16 residues. The CDR3 DNA follows: TGTGCCACCAGCAGAGCGTCGGGCAGGGGAGGTACTGAAGCTTTCTTT. Protein: CATSRASGRGGTEAFF.

This rearrangement joins TRBV7-9 to TRBJ1-1, with D possibly matching TRBD1 (6 bases). Germline CDR1 is SEHNR and CDR2 is FQNEAQ (reference sequence). Trimming took off 5 bases at V and 2 bases at J, with 18 bases between the two ends. CDR3 size: 16 residues. Here the CDR3 DNA reads TGTGCCAGCAGCCCGAGGGGGGGTGCGGGTAACACTGAAGCTTTCTTT. Its translation: CASSPRGGAGNTEAFF.

The rearrangement joins TRBV6-1 to TRBJ1-5, with unresolved D. V was clipped by 1 base and J by 4 bases, with 5 bases between them. In germline, CDR1 is MNHNS, CDR2 SASEGT. The CDR3 length is 13 residues. The chain's CDR3 is CASSEVGNQPQHF. The CDR3, as DNA: TGTGCCAGCAGTGAAGTAGGAAATCAGCCCCAGCATTTT.

Many counts were recorded for this clonotype. The chain joins TRBV11-2 to TRBJ1-3; 10 positions match TRBD1. The CDR3 spans 18 residues. The germline gives CDR1 SGHAT, CDR2 FQNNGV. V trimming: 0 bases; J trimming: 0 bases; junction bases outside the gene matches: 5. Here the CDR3 DNA reads TGTGCCAGCAGCTTAGATGCGGACAGGGGGAGCTCTGGAAACACCATATATTTT. Protein sequence: CASSLDADRGSSGNTIYF.

This clonotype was seen only a few times. The chain employs TRBV28 and TRBJ2-5; TRBD1 matches 7 bases. CDR1 MDHEN and CDR2 SYDVKM come from the germline V gene. V gave up 10 bases and J gave up 6 bases; unmatched junction bases: 14. This CDR3 comprises 14 residues. This CDR3 is CATYTGAPKQTQYF. The CDR3 DNA reads TGTGCCACCTATACAGGGGCCCCGAAGCAGACCCAGTACTTC.

In the case of this clonotype: This may be a read error, as it is one base from a much larger clone. This chain connects TRBV5-5 to TRBJ2-3; D gene unclear. The end of the DNA aligns better with TRBJ2-7, so the J call may be wrong. The V gene's germline CDR1 is SGHKS and CDR2 YYEKEE (reference sequence). This CDR3 has 17 amino acids. In nucleotides, the CDR3 is TGTGCCAGCAGTTTAACCGCTGTAGGACCGCACTCCCACGAGCAGTACTTC. Its translation: CASSLTAVGPHSHEQYF.

The table lists this clonotype with a few counts. The chain uses TRBV5-1 and TRBJ2-5; 11 positions match TRBD2. V trimming: 1 base; J trimming: 5 bases; junction bases outside the gene matches: 7. The CDR3 sequence is 16 residues long. CDR1 and CDR2 (germline): SGHRS, YFSETQ. The CDR3 DNA reads as TGCGCCAGCAGCTTGCGACTAGCGGGATCGGGGGAGACCCAGTACTTC. It codes for CASSLRLAGSGETQYF.

Comments on this clonotype: A much larger clone differs from this one at a single base, so this may be a read error. CDR3 region: CASSDPPDRAASKQFF. Here the CDR3 DNA reads TGTGCCAGCAGTGACCCTCCGGACAGGGCAGCCAGCAAGCAGTTCTTC. The V and J genes are TRBV2 and TRBJ2-1; 8 bases are shared with TRBD1. Germline CDR1 and CDR2: SNHLY and FYNNEI. The ends lost 3 bases at V and 11 bases at J; junction bases unmatched: 15. This CDR3 is built from 16 residues.

This clonotype was found a few times. The chain joins TRBV9 to TRBJ2-3, with D unclear. This CDR3 spans 15 amino acids. Germline V CDR1 and CDR2: SGDLS, YYNGEE. Trimming took 2 bases from V and 0 from J, leaving 10 bases between them. The CDR3 DNA reads as TGTGCCAGCAGCGTGCACCATTACAGCACAGATACGCAGTATTTT. This gives the protein CASSVHHYSTDTQYF.

This clonotype was detected ten times or more. This chain uses TRBV10-3 with TRBJ2-7; 10 positions match TRBD1. Germline trimming cut 2 bases from V and 4 bases from J; bases unmatched to any gene: 5. Germline CDR1 and CDR2: ENHRY and SYGVKD. This CDR3 is 15 amino acids long. The CDR3 spells CAISEGGDRGYEQYF. The CDR3 nucleotides read TGTGCCATCAGTGAGGGGGGGGACAGGGGTTACGAGCAGTACTTC.

This clonotype has ten or more counts. The CDR3 nucleotides read TGTGCTAGTGGTTTGGACCCCAAGGGGAGACTAGCGGGAGGGGGTGAGCAGTTCTTC. Its translation: CASGLDPKGRLAGGGEQFF. This chain connects TRBV12-5 to TRBJ2-1, with 14 bases that match TRBD2. V was pared by 1 base and J by 9 bases, with 14 bases of the junction left unmatched. The CDR3 length is 19 residues. Germline V CDR1 and CDR2: LGHNT, FRNRAP. Complete variable domain (other parts from reference TRBV12-5 and TRBJ2-1): DARVTQTPRHKVTEMGQEVTMRCQPILGHNTVFWYRQTMMQGLELLAYFRNRAPLDDSGMPKDRFSAEMPDATLATLKIQPSEPRDSAVYFCASGLDPKGRLAGGGEQFFGPGTRLTVL.

This clonotype has a count of ten or more. This chain links TRBV6-9 with TRBJ2-3; 7 nucleotides align to TRBD2. Germline V gives CDR1 MNHGY, CDR2 SVAAGI. Unmatched junction bases numbered 7, after V lost 3 bases and J lost 4 bases. CDR3 length equals 15 residues. The CDR3 reads CASSYGGGSADTQYF. The CDR3 DNA follows: TGTGCCAGCAGTTACGGTGGCGGGAGTGCAGATACGCAGTATTTT.

This clonotype was counted at least ten times. V is TRBV5-4 and J is TRBJ2-3; possibly TRBD1 for D (5 bases). Trimming took off 0 bases at V and 2 bases at J, with 13 bases between the two ends. The CDR3 spans 16 residues. CDR1 is SGHNT, CDR2 YYREEE, per germline (reference sequence). This chain's CDR3 is CASSLAPGKDTDTQYF. CDR3 DNA: TGTGCCAGCAGCTTGGCGCCAGGGAAAGACACAGATACGCAGTATTTT.

This chain connects TRBV20-1 to TRBJ1-4; TRBD1 is a possible D gene (5 bases). Trimming stripped 1 base from V and 6 bases from J, with 9 bases between. The V gene's germline CDR1 is DFQATT and CDR2 SNEGSKA (reference sequence). The CDR3 has 13 residues. The CDR3 loop reads CSARVGEYEKLFF. In DNA, the CDR3 is TGCAGTGCTAGAGTAGGGGAATATGAAAAACTGTTTTTT.

V gene TRBV28 combines with J gene TRBJ1-1; 8 bases are a match to TRBD1. This CDR3 comprises 15 residues. Trimming removed 7 bases from V and 6 bases from J; junction bases left unmatched: 13. Germline assignment: CDR1 MDHEN and CDR2 SYDVKM. CDR3 sequence reads: CASTSLQGAFAEAFF. The CDR3 nucleotides read TGTGCCAGCACCTCGCTGCAGGGGGCGTTCGCTGAAGCTTTCTTT. Based on the CDR3 plus reference TRBV28 and TRBJ1-1, the full variable domain is DVKVTQSSRYLVKRTGEKVFLECVQDMDHENMFWYRQDPGLGLRLIYFSYDVKMKEKGDIPEGYSVSREKKERFSLILESASTNQTSMYLCASTSLQGAFAEAFFGQGTRLTVV.

This clonotype was counted at least ten times. The chain has TRBV6-1 and TRBJ2-1; D may be TRBD2 (5 bases). Germline V lookup: CDR1 MNHNS, CDR2 SASEGT. The V and J ends lost 1 base and 3 bases respectively, with 10 bases between them. The CDR3 loop spans 15 amino acids. CDR3 in amino acids: CASSEESGNYNEQFF. For the CDR3, the DNA is TGTGCCAGCAGTGAAGAGTCGGGAAACTACAATGAGCAGTTCTTC.

This clonotype was seen at least ten times. The rearrangement links TRBV9 to TRBJ2-7, with 11 bases lining up with TRBD2. Germline trimming cut 3 bases from V and 7 bases from J; bases unmatched to any gene: 9. Germline V gives CDR1 SGDLS, CDR2 YYNGEE. The CDR3 runs to 15 residues. The DNA of the CDR3 is TGTGCCAGCAGCGCCGGACTAGCGGGTCCCTCGGAGCAGTACTTC. Translated, it gives CASSAGLAGPSEQYF.

In its sample, this clonotype was seen a few times. The rearrangement links TRBV24-1 to TRBJ1-2; 7 nucleotides align to TRBD1. Germline-derived CDR1 and CDR2 are KGHDR and SFDVKD. The ends lost 3 bases at V and 3 bases at J; junction bases unmatched: 3. The length of the CDR3 is 14 residues. For the CDR3, the DNA is TGTGCCACCAGTGATGCCGGGACAGACTATGGCTACACCTTC. Translated, it gives CATSDAGTDYGYTF.

The rearrangement uses TRBV20-1 and TRBJ2-1; 8 bases line up with TRBD2. CDR1 and CDR2 from the germline V gene are DFQATT and SNEGSKA (reference sequence). This CDR3 comprises 14 residues. Trimming cost V 0 bases and J 8 bases; bases outside gene matches: 6. This CDR3 reads CSARDLSGSDEQFF. The CDR3, as DNA: TGCAGTGCTAGAGATCTAAGCGGGAGTGATGAGCAGTTCTTC.

This clonotype was found many times. V usage is TRBV5-4 and J usage is TRBJ1-2; 9 bases fit TRBD1. This CDR3 has 17 residues. The J segment lost 6 bases and the V segment lost 1 base, leaving 13 bases of the junction unmatched. From germline, CDR1 is SGHNT and CDR2 YYREEE (reference sequence). The CDR3 nucleotides read TGTGCCAGCAGCTTGCCGCCCGGACAGGGGTTCGATGATGGCTACACCTTC. It encodes CASSLPPGQGFDDGYTF.

This clonotype was counted many times. This chain joins TRBV12-3 or TRBV12-4 and TRBJ2-2, with 9 nucleotides matching TRBD2. With V trimmed by 4 bases and J by 4 bases, 13 bases remained unmatched. The CDR3 contains 18 residues. This CDR3 is CASSSTSGFRRGTGELFF. The CDR3 bases are TGTGCCAGCAGTTCTACTAGCGGGTTCCGGAGGGGCACCGGGGAGCTGTTTTTT.

This clonotype was detected a few times. The chain carries TRBV2 and TRBJ2-1, with 10 bases fitting TRBD1. CDR1 and CDR2 from the germline V gene are SNHLY and FYNNEI. J gave up 9 bases and V 5 bases, and 7 bases lay outside the gene matches. The length of the CDR3 is 14 residues. In DNA, the CDR3 is TGTGCCAGCAGTTTAGCGGGACAGGGGATTGAGCAGTTCTTC. Protein sequence: CASSLAGQGIEQFF.